These 28 T cell receptor beta chains were sequenced from one sample in a study of blood T cell repertoires in COVID-19. Assay: immunoSEQ multiplex PCR; the TCRdb copy retains only in-frame clones and omits some. The profile shows about 140,000 clones, around 87% of them singletons. The source material was peripheral blood. The source is a human donor in a cohort sampled during active COVID-19.

This clone appeared once. The chain has TRBV15 and TRBJ2-1; D might be TRBD2 (6 bases). V dropped 0 bases and J dropped 10 bases, with 19 bases sitting between them. Germline loops: CDR1 LNHNV, CDR2 YYDKDF (reference sequence). The CDR3 has 16 amino acids. The CDR3 DNA reads TGTGCCACCAGCAGAGAGTGGGAGGCAGCCCTCGGGGAGCAGTTCTTC. This codes for CATSREWEAALGEQFF.

This clone was detected only a few times. The genes are TRBV28 and TRBJ2-3, with D possibly matching TRBD1 (8 bases). The CDR3 is 15 residues long. Trimming removed 6 bases from V and 8 bases from J, with 21 bases in between. Looked up from germline, CDR1 is MDHEN and CDR2 is SYDVKM. CDR3 amino acids: CASSLQGGGRGTQYF. The CDR3 bases are TGTGCCAGCAGCCTACAGGGGGGGGGCAGGGGTACGCAGTATTTT. Drawing the rest from reference TRBV28 and TRBJ2-3, the complete variable domain is DVKVTQSSRYLVKRTGEKVFLECVQDMDHENMFWYRQDPGLGLRLIYFSYDVKMKEKGDIPEGYSVSREKKERFSLILESASTNQTSMYLCASSLQGGGRGTQYFGPGTRLTVL.

The J gene is TRBJ2-3, the V gene TRBV10-1, with 15 bases fitting TRBD2. The V gene's germline CDR1 is WNHNN and CDR2 SYGVQD (reference sequence). Trimming at V came to 5 bases and at J to 6 bases, leaving 6 bases not matched to a gene. CDR3 length: 16 residues. CDR3 in amino acids: CASSTGTSGRKDTQYF. CDR3 nucleotides: TGCGCCAGCAGTACCGGGACTAGCGGGAGGAAGGATACGCAGTATTTT.

CDR3 in amino acids: CASSQGTRETQYF. The CDR3 region has the DNA TGCGCCAGCAGCCAAGGGACTAGGGAGACCCAGTACTTC. V gene TRBV4-1 combines with J gene TRBJ2-5; 7 nucleotides match TRBD2. The CDR3 is made up of 13 amino acids. The trim removed 1 base at V and 5 bases at J, leaving 1 base unmatched. CDR1 and CDR2 from the germline V gene are MGHRA and YSYEKL.

The genes are TRBV28 and TRBJ2-7; 10 bases are shared with TRBD1. V lost 3 bases, J lost 4 bases, and 6 bases stayed unmatched. The CDR3 length is 15 residues. CDR1 and CDR2 (germline): MDHEN, SYDVKM. As DNA, the CDR3 is TGTGCCAGCAGTTTCCTCCGGGACAGGGGATACGAGCAGTACTTC. This gives the protein CASSFLRDRGYEQYF.

The gene calls are TRBV27 and TRBJ2-1, with TRBD2 identical over 9 bases. In germline, CDR1 is MNHEY, CDR2 SMNVEV (reference sequence). The J segment lost 7 bases and the V segment lost 6 bases, leaving 7 bases of the junction unmatched. The CDR3 extends over 14 amino acids. For the CDR3, the DNA is TGTGCCAGCAGCGAGACTAGCGGATGGAATGAGCAGTTCTTC. Protein sequence: CASSETSGWNEQFF.

V is TRBV12-3 or TRBV12-4 and J is TRBJ2-7; TRBD2 aligns across 7 bases. CDR3 length equals 13 residues. The junction had 6 bases not matched to a gene; V was cut back by 8 bases and J by 2 bases. The CDR3 DNA sequence: TGTGCCAGCTGGCGGGGGAACCCCTACGAGCAGTACTTC. Encoded protein: CASWRGNPYEQYF.

This clone was seen a handful of times. The chain has TRBV14 and TRBJ2-6; 7 nucleotides agree with TRBD1. This CDR3 has 16 residues. The germline V gene has CDR1 SGHDN and CDR2 FVKESK. Trimming removed 3 bases from V and 4 bases from J; junction bases left unmatched: 6. CDR3 residues: CASSHPTGSGANVLTF. The CDR3 DNA is TGTGCCAGCAGCCACCCGACAGGGTCCGGGGCCAACGTCCTGACTTTC.

This clone came up a few times. The chain combines TRBV13 with TRBJ2-2; 7 bases align to TRBD2. The J segment lost 1 base and the V segment lost 2 bases, leaving 7 bases of the junction unmatched. Germline V gene data show CDR1 as PRHDT and CDR2 as FYEKMQ (reference sequence). The CDR3 sequence is 17 residues long. The CDR3 DNA reads TGTGCCAGCAGCTTATTTGGAGCGGGGAAGAACACCGGGGAGCTGTTTTTT. Amino acids: CASSLFGAGKNTGELFF.

The chain carries TRBV27 and TRBJ2-3, with 8 bases matching TRBD2. CDR1 is MNHEY, CDR2 SMNVEV, per germline (reference sequence). This CDR3 region has 12 residues. The J segment lost 6 bases and the V segment lost 5 bases, leaving 1 base of the junction unmatched. In DNA form, the CDR3 reads TGTGCCAGCAGTCCGGGGGGGGATACGCAGTATTTT. Translated: CASSPGGDTQYF.

For the CDR3, the DNA is TGTGCCAGCATACGGACAGGGGTTCCCTACGAGCAGTACTTC. Amino acid sequence: CASIRTGVPYEQYF. The V call is TRBV6-5, the J call TRBJ2-7, with 9 bases that match TRBD1. Germline-derived CDR1 and CDR2 are MNHEY and SVGAGI. The CDR3 spans 14 residues. Trimming removed 7 bases from V and 2 bases from J; junction bases left unmatched: 6.

The chain has TRBV7-2 and TRBJ2-1; TRBD1 is a possible D gene (6 bases). Germline V gene data show CDR1 as SGHTA and CDR2 as FQGNSA. V gave up 5 bases and J gave up 4 bases, with 15 bases separating them. This CDR3 contains 15 residues. This CDR3 reads CASSPDGGSYNEQFF. The CDR3 DNA sequence: TGTGCCAGCAGCCCAGATGGGGGCTCATACAATGAGCAGTTCTTC.

The chain joins TRBV7-2 to TRBJ2-7, with D tentatively TRBD1 (5 bases). CDR1 and CDR2 (germline): SGHTA, FQGNSA. CDR3 length equals 13 residues. Trimming removed 3 bases at V and 3 bases at J, with 9 bases between. The CDR3 DNA reads TGTGCCAGCAGCTTGGGGCCGGGCTACGAGCAGTACTTC. It yields the protein CASSLGPGYEQYF.

The chain has TRBV11-2 and TRBJ2-4, with 8 bases aligning to TRBD1. CDR3 length: 16 residues. Trimming took 5 bases from V and 1 from J; bases not matched to a gene: 7. CDR1 is SGHAT and CDR2 is FQNNGV in the germline V gene. The CDR3 protein is CASSPGQATAKNIQYF. In DNA, the CDR3 is TGTGCCAGCAGCCCGGGACAGGCCACTGCCAAAAACATTCAGTACTTC.

Remarks on this clone: The identical CDR3 is also encoded by other nucleotide sequences in the sample. This rearrangement joins TRBV5-1 to TRBJ1-5, with 8 bases identical to TRBD1. V lost 2 bases, J lost 6 bases, and 4 bases stayed unmatched. The CDR3 consists of 14 residues. The germline gives CDR1 SGHRS, CDR2 YFSETQ. CDR3 sequence (DNA): TGCGCCAGCAGCTTAGGACAGGGTGGTCAGCCCCAGCATTTT. It translates to CASSLGQGGQPQHF. Together with reference TRBV5-1 and TRBJ1-5, the CDR3 gives the full variable domain: KAGVTQTPRYLIKTRGQQVTLSCSPISGHRSVSWYQQTPGQGLQFLFEYFSETQRNKGNFPGRFSGRQFSNSRSEMNVSTLELGDSALYLCASSLGQGGQPQHFGDGTRLSIL.

The chain recombines TRBV28 with TRBJ1-6; unclear D gene. The ends were cut back, 7 bases at V and 9 bases at J, with 13 bases in the middle. This CDR3 region has 13 residues. The V gene's germline CDR1 is MDHEN and CDR2 SYDVKM. For the CDR3, the DNA is TGTGCCAGCACGGAGCTCCACTTTTCACCCCTCCACTTT. Translating it yields CASTELHFSPLHF.

A few counts support this clone. This chain connects TRBV19 to TRBJ1-2; tentatively, D is TRBD1 (5 bases). This CDR3 region has 14 residues. Trimming removed 4 bases at V and 4 bases at J, with 13 bases between. The V gene's germline CDR1 is LNHDA and CDR2 SQIVND (reference sequence). Here the CDR3 DNA reads TGTGCCAGTAGTACCTCCCGGGGGTCCTATGGCTACACCTTC. Its protein product is CASSTSRGSYGYTF.

The chain is built from TRBV25-1 and TRBJ1-6; D gene ambiguous. The CDR3 totals 14 residues. Germline V gives CDR1 MGHDK, CDR2 SYGVNS. V was trimmed by 3 bases and J by 11 bases, leaving 14 bases between them. The CDR3 here is CASSEKSLRTPLHF. CDR3 sequence (DNA): TGTGCCAGCAGTGAGAAATCCCTAAGAACACCCCTCCACTTT.

This clone is a singleton in its sample. The genes are TRBV12-3 or TRBV12-4 and TRBJ1-5, with a possible D match to TRBD1 (5 bases). V shed 6 bases and J shed 3 bases, with 9 bases lying between them. This CDR3 region has 13 residues. CDR3: CASRQGNNQPQHF. In DNA form, the CDR3 reads TGTGCCAGCAGGCAGGGTAACAATCAGCCCCAGCATTTT.

The rearrangement uses TRBV5-6 and TRBJ1-2, with 8 bases aligning to TRBD1. The germline gives CDR1 SGHDT, CDR2 YYEEEE. V shed 0 bases and J 5 bases; nucleotides not matched to a gene: 6. The CDR3 consists of 15 residues. The DNA of the CDR3 is TGTGCCAGCAGCTTGGCCGGGCAGGGGGCTTATGGCTACACCTTC. Its protein is CASSLAGQGAYGYTF. Drawing the rest from reference TRBV5-6 and TRBJ1-2, the complete variable domain is DAGVTQSPTHLIKTRGQQVTLRCSPKSGHDTVSWYQQALGQGPQFIFQYYEEEERQRGNFPDRFSGHQFPNYSSELNVNALLLGDSALYLCASSLAGQGAYGYTFGSGTRLTVV.

This clone appeared a few times. The CDR3: CASSQQTGQNTEAFF. The CDR3 DNA reads as TGCGCCAGCAGCCAACAAACAGGTCAGAACACTGAAGCTTTCTTT. The chain recombines TRBV4-1 with TRBJ1-1, with D perhaps matching TRBD1 (5 bases). This CDR3 is built from 15 residues. Trimming shortened V by 2 bases and J by 1 base, and 11 bases separated the two germline ends. CDR1 MGHRA and CDR2 YSYEKL come from the germline V gene.

The chain couples TRBV27 to TRBJ1-4; 9 bases line up with TRBD1. The V gene's germline CDR1 is MNHEY and CDR2 SMNVEV (reference sequence). The trim removed 5 bases at V and 7 bases at J, leaving 8 bases unmatched. The CDR3 is 15 residues long. The CDR3 DNA reads as TGTGCCAGCAGTACGTCCGGGACAGGGCTTGAAAAACTGTTTTTT. It translates to CASSTSGTGLEKLFF.

The chain couples TRBV4-1 to TRBJ2-1, with 9 nucleotides matching TRBD2. The junction had 3 bases not matched to a gene; V was cut back by 0 bases and J by 3 bases. From germline, CDR1 is MGHRA and CDR2 YSYEKL. CDR3 length: 16 residues. Here the CDR3 DNA reads TGCGCCAGCAGCCAAGAAAAGCGGGGGGTCTACAATGAGCAGTTCTTC. It codes for CASSQEKRGVYNEQFF.

The chain uses TRBV11-2 and TRBJ1-5; D is unclear. The CDR3 is 15 residues long. The ends were cut back, 1 base at V and 2 bases at J, with 9 bases in the middle. Germline assignment: CDR1 SGHAT and CDR2 FQNNGV. The CDR3 region is CASSLGPGGNQPQHF. CDR3 nucleotide sequence: TGTGCCAGCAGCTTAGGGCCCGGGGGCAATCAGCCCCAGCATTTT.

The sample holds one count of this clone. This chain uses TRBV28 with TRBJ1-2; D is perhaps TRBD1 (6 bases). The CDR3 sequence is 15 residues long. Looked up from germline, CDR1 is MDHEN and CDR2 is SYDVKM. V was shortened by 6 bases and J by 4 bases, with 18 bases between the two germline ends. The CDR3 region is CASRQRHREGYGYTF. The CDR3 DNA reads as TGTGCCAGCAGGCAACGGCACAGGGAGGGCTATGGCTACACCTTC.

CDR3 loop: CASSGQGALTDTQYF. CDR3 DNA sequence: TGTGCCAGTAGTGGACAGGGGGCCCTCACAGATACGCAGTATTTT. The chain joins TRBV19 to TRBJ2-3, with 11 bases lining up with TRBD1. Germline lookup yields CDR1 LNHDA and CDR2 SQIVND (reference sequence). The CDR3 loop spans 15 amino acids. Trimming removed 5 bases from V and 2 bases from J; junction bases left unmatched: 3.

This clone was counted once. J is TRBJ2-2 and V is TRBV7-9; D perhaps matches TRBD2 (6 bases). The V gene's germline CDR1 is SEHNR and CDR2 FQNEAQ (reference sequence). The CDR3 is 16 residues long. V gave up 4 bases and J gave up 2 bases, with 14 bases separating them. The DNA for the CDR3 is TGTGCCAGCAGCTCAAGGGGACTCTATAACACCGGGGAGCTGTTTTTT. Translated, it gives CASSSRGLYNTGELFF.

This chain joins TRBV5-1 and TRBJ2-5; D may be TRBD1 (5 bases). The CDR3 totals 15 residues. Germline lookup yields CDR1 SGHRS and CDR2 YFSETQ. V was shortened by 3 bases and J by 3 bases, with 15 bases between the two germline ends. Here the CDR3 reads CASSSDTWRKETQYF. CDR3 sequence (DNA): TGCGCCAGCAGCTCGGACACTTGGCGGAAAGAGACCCAGTACTTC.